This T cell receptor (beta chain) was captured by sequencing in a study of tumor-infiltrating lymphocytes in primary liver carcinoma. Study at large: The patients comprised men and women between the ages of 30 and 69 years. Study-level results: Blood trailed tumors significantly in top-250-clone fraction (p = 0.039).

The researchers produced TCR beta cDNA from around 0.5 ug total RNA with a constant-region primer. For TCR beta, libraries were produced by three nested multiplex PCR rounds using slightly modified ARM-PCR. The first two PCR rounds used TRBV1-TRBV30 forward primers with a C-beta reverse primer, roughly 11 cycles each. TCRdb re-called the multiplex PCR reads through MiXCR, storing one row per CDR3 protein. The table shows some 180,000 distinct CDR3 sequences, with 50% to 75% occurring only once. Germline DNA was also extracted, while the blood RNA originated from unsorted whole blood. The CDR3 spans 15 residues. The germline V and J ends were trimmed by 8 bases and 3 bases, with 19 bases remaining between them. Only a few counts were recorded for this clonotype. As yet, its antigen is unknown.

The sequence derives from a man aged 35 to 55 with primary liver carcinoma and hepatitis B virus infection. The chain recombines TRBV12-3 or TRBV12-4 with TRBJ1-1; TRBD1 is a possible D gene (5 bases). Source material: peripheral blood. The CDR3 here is CASRIRGEGDTEAFF. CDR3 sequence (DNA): TGTGCCAGCCGCATTCGGGGTGAAGGGGACACTGAAGCTTTCTTT.